Shown below are 24 T cell receptor beta chains from a single sample sequenced in a study of blood T cell repertoires in COVID-19. Assay: immunoSEQ multiplex PCR; the TCRdb copy retains only in-frame clones and omits some. This table has about 100,000 clones, 85% appearing once. Sequencing was performed on peripheral blood. These receptors originate from a human donor in a cohort sampled during active COVID-19.

This chain links TRBV19 with TRBJ2-7; perhaps TRBD2 as D (5 bases). This CDR3 has 14 residues. CDR1 and CDR2 (germline): LNHDA, SQIVND (reference sequence). V was clipped by 2 bases and J by 6 bases, with 14 bases between them. Here the CDR3 reads CASSINSVTGEQYF. Here the CDR3 DNA reads TGTGCCAGTAGTATAAATAGCGTTACCGGCGAGCAGTACTTC.

This clone was seen only a few times. This chain connects TRBV10-3 to TRBJ2-2, with TRBD1 as a possible D gene (6 bases). CDR3 length equals 13 residues. With 5 bases removed from V and 6 bases from J, the gap between germline ends came to 10 bases. Germline CDR1 is ENHRY and CDR2 is SYGVKD. The CDR3 reads CAISSTGPGELFF. In DNA, the CDR3 is TGTGCCATCAGTAGCACAGGGCCCGGGGAGCTGTTTTTT.

This clone is a singleton in its sample. The V and J genes are TRBV6-2 or TRBV6-3 and TRBJ1-1; D is unclear. Germline V gene sequence: CDR1 MNHEY, CDR2 SVGEGT. The CDR3 loop spans 14 amino acids. Trimming removed 6 bases from V and 6 bases from J, with 17 bases in between. CDR3 DNA: TGTGCCAGCAGCAACGGGTTAGGCGGCTCTGAAGCTTTCTTT. Its translation: CASSNGLGGSEAFF.

The count of this clone is one. At one end, the junction sequence differs from germline, possibly due to a read error. This chain uses TRBV3-1 (or the pseudogene TRBV3-2) with TRBJ2-5; 10 positions agree with TRBD1. CDR1 and CDR2 from the germline V gene are LGHDT and YNNKEL (reference sequence). There are 13 residues in the CDR3. CDR3 nucleotides: TGTGCTAGCAGGACAGGGGGACAAGAGACCCAGTACTTC. Amino acids: CASRTGGQETQYF.

This sequence joins TRBV9 and TRBJ1-4; TRBD1 is a possible D gene (6 bases). Trimming took off 4 bases at V and 8 bases at J, with 21 bases between the two ends. CDR1 and CDR2 from the germline V gene are SGDLS and YYNGEE. CDR3 size: 16 residues. In DNA, the CDR3 is TGTGCCAGCAGCCTAGGAGAAAACAGGGTAGCGGAAAAACTGTTTTTT. This encodes CASSLGENRVAEKLFF.

This rearrangement joins TRBV19 to TRBJ2-1; 12 bases are a match to TRBD2. This CDR3 is 15 amino acids long. After removal of 4 bases from V and 6 bases from J, the junction contained 4 bases not matched to a gene. Germline assignment: CDR1 LNHDA and CDR2 SQIVND (reference sequence). The CDR3: CASSTLAGGINEQFF. The CDR3 DNA reads as TGTGCCAGTAGTACCCTAGCGGGAGGGATCAATGAGCAGTTCTTC.

V gene TRBV15 combines with J gene TRBJ2-1, with 9 bases aligning to TRBD2. Germline V CDR1 and CDR2: LNHNV, YYDKDF (reference sequence). V was pared by 1 base and J by 0 bases, with 7 bases of the junction left unmatched. The CDR3 has 18 amino acids. CDR3 residues: CATSRGLAERSSYNEQFF. CDR3 DNA sequence: TGTGCCACCAGCAGAGGACTAGCGGAGAGGAGCTCCTACAATGAGCAGTTCTTC.

This chain uses TRBV7-2 with TRBJ1-2, with 7 positions matching TRBD1. Germline V gene sequence: CDR1 SGHTA, CDR2 FQGNSA. The CDR3 runs to 14 residues. The J segment lost 6 bases and the V segment lost 5 bases, leaving 9 bases of the junction unmatched. CDR3 region: CASSPQIQGNGYTF. As DNA, the CDR3 is TGTGCCAGCAGCCCACAGATACAGGGGAATGGCTACACCTTC.

The genes are TRBV9 and TRBJ1-3; D is possibly TRBD1 (5 bases). CDR3 length equals 15 residues. The V gene's germline CDR1 is SGDLS and CDR2 YYNGEE. V gave up 0 bases and J gave up 0 bases, with 7 bases separating them. CDR3 residues: CASSVEGASGNTIYF. CDR3 bases: TGTGCCAGCAGCGTAGAAGGGGCCTCTGGAAACACCATATATTTT.

The chain employs TRBV3-1 (or the pseudogene TRBV3-2) and TRBJ1-2, with 8 nucleotides matching TRBD1. There are 15 residues in the CDR3. J lost 7 bases, V lost 0 bases, and 7 bases had no gene match. The germline V gene encodes CDR1 LGHDT and CDR2 YNNKEL (reference sequence). The CDR3 coding sequence is TGTGCCAGCAGCCAAGAATCAGGGGGCGCGGGTGGCTACACCTTC. It encodes CASSQESGGAGGYTF.

V and J are TRBV7-2 and TRBJ2-3, with D possibly being TRBD2 (7 bases). V dropped 5 bases and J dropped 2 bases, with 17 bases sitting between them. The CDR3 length is 16 residues. The germline V gene has CDR1 SGHTA and CDR2 FQGNSA. In nucleotides, the CDR3 is TGTGCCAGCAGCGGGGGGGGCTGGTCTTTCACAGATACGCAGTATTTT. Its protein is CASSGGGWSFTDTQYF. Complete variable domain (other parts from reference TRBV7-2 and TRBJ2-3): GAGVSQSPSNKVTEKGKDVELRCDPISGHTALYWYRQSLGQGLEFLIYFQGNSAPDKSGLPSDRFSAERTGGSVSTLTIQRTQQEDSAVYLCASSGGGWSFTDTQYFGPGTRLTVL.

The rearrangement uses TRBV30 and TRBJ1-5; 8 bases map to TRBD1. Germline V CDR1 and CDR2: GTSNPN, SVGIG (reference sequence). This CDR3 region has 14 residues. The V and J ends lost 5 bases and 4 bases, in that order; junction bases with no gene match: 7. Here the CDR3 DNA reads TGTGCCTGGGGACAGGGAAACGGGAATCAGCCCCAGCATTTT. Residues: CAWGQGNGNQPQHF.

The chain is built from TRBV5-1 and TRBJ2-6; TRBD2 is a possible D gene (5 bases). Looked up from germline, CDR1 is SGHRS and CDR2 is YFSETQ. This CDR3 is 17 amino acids long. The V end lost 3 bases, the J end lost 1 base, and 14 bases lay between the germline ends. CDR3 loop: CASSSNLRGSGANVLTF. Here the CDR3 DNA reads TGCGCCAGCAGCTCAAATTTAAGAGGGTCTGGGGCCAACGTCCTGACTTTC.

This chain links TRBV5-1 with TRBJ2-6; D is unresolved. Trimming took off 4 bases at V and 4 bases at J, with 12 bases between the two ends. Germline loops: CDR1 SGHRS, CDR2 YFSETQ. The CDR3 loop spans 15 amino acids. This CDR3 reads CASSPSGSGANVLTF. CDR3 DNA sequence: TGCGCCAGCAGCCCCTCAGGTTCCGGGGCCAACGTCCTGACTTTC.

The chain combines TRBV11-2 with TRBJ2-7; D unresolved. CDR1 and CDR2 from the germline V gene are SGHAT and FQNNGV. CDR3 size: 14 residues. Trimming took 1 base from V and 0 from J, leaving 7 bases between them. The CDR3, as DNA: TGTGCCAGCAGCTTAGGTCTCTCCTCCTACGAGCAGTACTTC. This sequence encodes CASSLGLSSYEQYF.

This rearrangement joins TRBV5-1 to TRBJ1-2, with 12 nucleotides matching TRBD1. Unmatched junction bases numbered 8, after V lost 0 bases and J lost 8 bases. There are 16 residues in the CDR3. The V gene's germline CDR1 is SGHRS and CDR2 YFSETQ. CDR3 sequence (DNA): TGCGCCAGCAGCTTGGCGGCGGGACAGGGGGCTAAGGGCTACACCTTC. This gives the protein CASSLAAGQGAKGYTF.

CDR3: CASSQQGSETQYF. The CDR3 DNA reads as TGTGCCAGCAGTCAACAGGGTTCGGAGACCCAGTACTTC. This chain links TRBV12-3 or TRBV12-4 with TRBJ2-5, with D perhaps TRBD1 (6 bases). Trimming stripped 5 bases from V and 5 bases from J, with 12 bases between. This CDR3 region has 13 residues.

The chain is built from TRBV6-6 and TRBJ2-7; D is possibly TRBD2 (6 bases). The CDR3 spans 14 residues. CDR1 and CDR2 from the germline V gene are MNHNY and SVGAGI (reference sequence). V dropped 1 base and J dropped 1 base, with 8 bases sitting between them. CDR3 sequence reads: CASSYFSGSYEQYF. DNA for the CDR3: TGTGCCAGCAGTTACTTTAGCGGATCCTACGAGCAGTACTTC.

As for this clone: The same CDR3 arises from other DNA sequences in this sample as well. This chain joins TRBV2 and TRBJ1-5, with D possibly matching TRBD1 (5 bases). Germline V gene data show CDR1 as SNHLY and CDR2 as FYNNEI. CDR3 size: 14 residues. V lost 4 bases, J lost 1 base, and 8 bases lay in between. The CDR3: CASSGWTSNQPQHF. CDR3 DNA sequence: TGTGCCAGCAGTGGATGGACAAGCAATCAGCCCCAGCATTTT.

The chain joins TRBV12-5 to TRBJ2-7, with 7 bases that match TRBD1. The CDR3 length is 14 residues. After removal of 6 bases from V and 1 base from J, the junction contained 6 bases not matched to a gene. Germline V lookup: CDR1 LGHNT, CDR2 FRNRAP. CDR3 nucleotide sequence: TGTGCTAGTGGACCGGGACAGAAATCCTACGAGCAGTACTTC. Amino acid sequence: CASGPGQKSYEQYF.

The rearrangement joins TRBV10-3 to TRBJ1-5; D is undetermined. The ends were cut back, 4 bases at V and 0 bases at J, with 10 bases in the middle. The germline CDR1 and CDR2 sequences are ENHRY and SYGVKD. This CDR3 region has 15 residues. The CDR3 bases are TGTGCCATCAGTGCTGGGCAGGATAGCAATCAGCCCCAGCATTTT. Translated, it gives CAISAGQDSNQPQHF.

The rearrangement joins TRBV6-5 to TRBJ1-1, with no clear D. From germline, CDR1 is MNHEY and CDR2 SVGAGI. CDR3 size: 14 residues. Trimming removed 0 bases from V and 1 base from J, with 6 bases in between. The CDR3 coding sequence is TGTGCCAGCAGTTACTCGACACCGAACACTGAAGCTTTCTTT. Amino acid sequence: CASSYSTPNTEAFF.

This rearrangement joins TRBV7-2 to TRBJ2-3; 7 bases map to TRBD2. V shed 2 bases, J shed 8 bases, and the junction held 13 bases outside the gene matches. Per germline, CDR1 SGHTA and CDR2 FQGNSA. The CDR3 spans 16 residues. CDR3 nucleotide sequence: TGTGCCAGCAGCTTATGGGGGAGGGCCAACTCCGGTACGCAGTATTTT. It is translated as CASSLWGRANSGTQYF.

A single count supports this clone. The chain has TRBV27 and TRBJ2-7, with 8 bases that match TRBD2. The length of the CDR3 is 17 residues. The V and J ends lost 5 bases and 0 bases, in that order; junction bases with no gene match: 12. Germline V CDR1 and CDR2: MNHEY, SMNVEV (reference sequence). The CDR3 nucleotides read TGTGCCAGCAGTCCAGGGGATAGCGGGATCCTCTCCTACGAGCAGTACTTC. This encodes CASSPGDSGILSYEQYF.